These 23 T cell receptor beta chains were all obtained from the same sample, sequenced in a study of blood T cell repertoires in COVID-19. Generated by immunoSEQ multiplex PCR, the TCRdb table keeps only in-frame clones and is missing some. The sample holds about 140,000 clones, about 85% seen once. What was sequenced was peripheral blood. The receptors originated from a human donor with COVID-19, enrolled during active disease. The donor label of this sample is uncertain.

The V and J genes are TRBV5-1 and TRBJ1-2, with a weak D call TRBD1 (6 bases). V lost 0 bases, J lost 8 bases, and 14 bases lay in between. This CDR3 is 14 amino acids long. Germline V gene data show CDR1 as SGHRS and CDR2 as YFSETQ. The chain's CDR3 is CASSLELQGEGYTF. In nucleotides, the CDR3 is TGCGCCAGCAGCTTGGAGTTACAGGGAGAGGGCTACACCTTC.

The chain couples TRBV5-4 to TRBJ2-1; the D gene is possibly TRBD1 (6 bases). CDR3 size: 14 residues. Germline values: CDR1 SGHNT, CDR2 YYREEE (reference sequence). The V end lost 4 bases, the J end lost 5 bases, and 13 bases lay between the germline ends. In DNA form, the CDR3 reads TGTGCCAGCAGCCCCAACCCAGGGGACAATGAGCAGTTCTTC. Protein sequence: CASSPNPGDNEQFF.

CDR3 coding DNA: TGTGCCAGCAGCGCAAGCACTCCCACAGGGGGCAAGGGACTAAGCTCCTACAATGAGCAGTTCTTC. Protein sequence: CASSASTPTGGKGLSSYNEQFF. The rearrangement joins TRBV9 to TRBJ2-1, with 9 bases aligning to TRBD1. The CDR3 sequence is 22 residues long. V was clipped by 3 bases and J by 0 bases; unmatched bases: 22. Germline V gene lookup returns CDR1 SGDLS and CDR2 YYNGEE.

The CDR3 loop is CASSGIDNEQFF. The DNA for the CDR3 is TGTGCCAGCAGCGGTATAGACAATGAGCAGTTCTTC. The chain has TRBV11-3 and TRBJ2-1; no clear D gene. Per germline, CDR1 SGHNT and CDR2 YENEEA. The CDR3 is made up of 12 amino acids. Trimming cost V 5 bases and J 5 bases, with 7 bases left between them.

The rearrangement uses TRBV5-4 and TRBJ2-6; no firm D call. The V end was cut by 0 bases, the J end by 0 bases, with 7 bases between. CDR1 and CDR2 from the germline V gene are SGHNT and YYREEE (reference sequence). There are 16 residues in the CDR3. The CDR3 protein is CASSLDPYSGANVLTF. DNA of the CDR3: TGTGCCAGCAGCTTGGATCCCTACTCTGGGGCCAACGTCCTGACTTTC.

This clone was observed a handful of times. CDR3 nucleotides: TGTGCCAGCAGTTTAGGCTCGGCAGGGATGCGAGAGCAGTACTTC. Translated, it gives CASSLGSAGMREQYF. The V and J genes are TRBV28 and TRBJ2-7, with a tentative D call TRBD1 (5 bases). CDR3 length equals 15 residues. CDR1 is MDHEN and CDR2 is SYDVKM in the germline V gene. Trimming left V 2 bases short and J 7 bases short, with 18 bases between.

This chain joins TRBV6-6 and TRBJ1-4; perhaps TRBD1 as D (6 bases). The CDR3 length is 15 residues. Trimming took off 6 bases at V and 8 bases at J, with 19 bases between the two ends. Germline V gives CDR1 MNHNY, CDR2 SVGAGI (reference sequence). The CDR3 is CASSPQGQIWEKLFF. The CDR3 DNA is TGTGCCAGCAGCCCACAGGGACAAATTTGGGAAAAACTGTTTTTT.

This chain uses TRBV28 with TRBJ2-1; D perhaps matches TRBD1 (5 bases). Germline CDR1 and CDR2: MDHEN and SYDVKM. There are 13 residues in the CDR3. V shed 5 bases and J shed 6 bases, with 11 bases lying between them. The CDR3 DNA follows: TGTGCCAGCAGTATGACAGCTACCAATGAGCAGTTCTTC. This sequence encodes CASSMTATNEQFF.

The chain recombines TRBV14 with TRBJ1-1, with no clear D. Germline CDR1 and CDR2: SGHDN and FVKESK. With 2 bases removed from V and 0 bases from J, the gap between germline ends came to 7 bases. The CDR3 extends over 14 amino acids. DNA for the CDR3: TGTGCCAGCAGCCAACTCGGGGTGAACACTGAAGCTTTCTTT. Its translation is CASSQLGVNTEAFF. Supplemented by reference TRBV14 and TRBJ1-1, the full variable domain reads EAGVTQFPSHSVIEKGQTVTLRCDPISGHDNLYWYRRVMGKEIKFLLHFVKESKQDESGMPNNRFLAERTGGTYSTLKVQPAELEDSGVYFCASSQLGVNTEAFFGQGTRLTVV.

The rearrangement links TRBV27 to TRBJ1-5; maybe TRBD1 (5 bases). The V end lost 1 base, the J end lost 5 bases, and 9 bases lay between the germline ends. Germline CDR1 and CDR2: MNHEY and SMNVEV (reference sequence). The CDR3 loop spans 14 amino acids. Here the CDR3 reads CASSLFQGDQPQHF. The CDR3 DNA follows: TGTGCCAGCAGTTTATTCCAGGGCGATCAGCCCCAGCATTTT.

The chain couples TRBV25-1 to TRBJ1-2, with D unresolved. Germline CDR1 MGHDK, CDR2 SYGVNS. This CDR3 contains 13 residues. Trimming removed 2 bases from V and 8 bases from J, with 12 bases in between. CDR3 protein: CASSESPTPGYTF. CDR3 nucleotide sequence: TGTGCCAGCAGTGAAAGCCCTACCCCCGGCTACACCTTC.

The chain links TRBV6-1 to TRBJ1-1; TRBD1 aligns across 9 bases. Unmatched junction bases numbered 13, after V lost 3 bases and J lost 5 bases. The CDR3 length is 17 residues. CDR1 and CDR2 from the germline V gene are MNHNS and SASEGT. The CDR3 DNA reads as TGTGCCAGCAGTGACACCCTACAGGGGGCGAGGGGGACTGAAGCTTTCTTT. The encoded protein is CASSDTLQGARGTEAFF.

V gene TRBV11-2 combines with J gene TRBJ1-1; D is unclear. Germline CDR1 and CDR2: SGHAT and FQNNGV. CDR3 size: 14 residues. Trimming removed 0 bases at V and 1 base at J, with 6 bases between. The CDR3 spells CASSLERENTEAFF. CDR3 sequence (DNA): TGTGCCAGCAGCTTAGAACGGGAGAACACTGAAGCTTTCTTT.

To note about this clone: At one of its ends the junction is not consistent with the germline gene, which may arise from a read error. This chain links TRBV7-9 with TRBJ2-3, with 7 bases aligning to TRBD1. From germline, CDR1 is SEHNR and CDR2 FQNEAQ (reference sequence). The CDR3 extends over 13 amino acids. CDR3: CASSLEQGLASTF. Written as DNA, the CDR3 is TGTGCCAGCAGCTTAGAACAGGGGCTCGCCTCCACTTTT.

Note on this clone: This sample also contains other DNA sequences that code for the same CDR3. CDR3 region: CAISEGRDTEAFF. CDR3 bases: TGTGCCATCAGTGAGGGCAGGGACACTGAAGCTTTCTTT. This chain links TRBV10-3 with TRBJ1-1; a weak D match, TRBD1 (5 bases). CDR1 and CDR2 from the germline V gene are ENHRY and SYGVKD. Trimming removed 2 bases from V and 3 bases from J, with 7 bases in between. This CDR3 contains 13 residues.

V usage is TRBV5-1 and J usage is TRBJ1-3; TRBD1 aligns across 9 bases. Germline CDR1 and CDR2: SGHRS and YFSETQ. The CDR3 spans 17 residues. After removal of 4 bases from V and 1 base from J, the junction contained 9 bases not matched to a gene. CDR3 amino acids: CASSLGQGRWSGNTIYF. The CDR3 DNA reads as TGCGCCAGCAGCCTCGGACAGGGGAGATGGTCTGGAAACACCATATATTTT. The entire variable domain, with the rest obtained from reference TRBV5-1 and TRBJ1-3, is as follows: KAGVTQTPRYLIKTRGQQVTLSCSPISGHRSVSWYQQTPGQGLQFLFEYFSETQRNKGNFPGRFSGRQFSNSRSEMNVSTLELGDSALYLCASSLGQGRWSGNTIYFGEGSWLTVV.

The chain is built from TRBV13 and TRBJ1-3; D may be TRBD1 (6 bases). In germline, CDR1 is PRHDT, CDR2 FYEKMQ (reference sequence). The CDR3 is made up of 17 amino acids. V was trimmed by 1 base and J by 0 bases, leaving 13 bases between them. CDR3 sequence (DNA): TGTGCCAGCAGCTTAGTGGCTAGGGGGAGCTCTGGAAACACCATATATTTT. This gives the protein CASSLVARGSSGNTIYF.

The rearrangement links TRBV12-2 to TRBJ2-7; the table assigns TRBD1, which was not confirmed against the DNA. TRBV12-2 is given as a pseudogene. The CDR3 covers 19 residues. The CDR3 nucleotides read TGTGCAAGTCGCTTAAGACCGGGACAGGATTCCCCTCTCGCTGTCGAGCAGTACTTC. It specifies CASRLRPGQDSPLAVEQYF.

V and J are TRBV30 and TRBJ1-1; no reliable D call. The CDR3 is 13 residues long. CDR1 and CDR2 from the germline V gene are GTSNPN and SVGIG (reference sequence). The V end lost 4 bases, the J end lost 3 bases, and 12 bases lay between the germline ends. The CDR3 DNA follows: TGTGCCTGGAAAATTGCCACGGACACTGAAGCTTTCTTT. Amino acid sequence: CAWKIATDTEAFF.

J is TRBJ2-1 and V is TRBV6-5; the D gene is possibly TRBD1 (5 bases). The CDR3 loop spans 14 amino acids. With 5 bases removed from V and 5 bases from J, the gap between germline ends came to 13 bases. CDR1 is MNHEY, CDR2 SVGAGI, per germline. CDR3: CASSTGEGNNEQFF. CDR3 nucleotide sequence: TGTGCCAGCAGTACAGGAGAAGGTAACAATGAGCAGTTCTTC.

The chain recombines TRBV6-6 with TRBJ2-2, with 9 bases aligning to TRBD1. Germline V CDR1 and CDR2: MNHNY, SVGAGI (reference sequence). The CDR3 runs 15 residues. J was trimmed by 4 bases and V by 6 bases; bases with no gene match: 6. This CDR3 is CASSSGQGGTGELFF. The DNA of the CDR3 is TGTGCCAGCAGCTCGGGACAGGGCGGCACCGGGGAGCTGTTTTTT.

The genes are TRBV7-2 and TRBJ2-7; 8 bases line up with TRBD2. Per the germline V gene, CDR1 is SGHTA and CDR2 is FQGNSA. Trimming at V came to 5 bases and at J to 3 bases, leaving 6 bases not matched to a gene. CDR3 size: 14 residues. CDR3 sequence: CASSQRGGGYEQYF. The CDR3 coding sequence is TGTGCCAGCAGCCAACGGGGGGGTGGCTACGAGCAGTACTTC.

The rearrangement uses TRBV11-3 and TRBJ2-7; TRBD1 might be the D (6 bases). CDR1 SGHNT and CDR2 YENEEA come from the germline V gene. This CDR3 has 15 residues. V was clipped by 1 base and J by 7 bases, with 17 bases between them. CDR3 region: CASSLGRDRLREQYF. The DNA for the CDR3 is TGTGCCAGCAGCTTAGGACGTGACAGGCTGAGGGAGCAGTACTTC.